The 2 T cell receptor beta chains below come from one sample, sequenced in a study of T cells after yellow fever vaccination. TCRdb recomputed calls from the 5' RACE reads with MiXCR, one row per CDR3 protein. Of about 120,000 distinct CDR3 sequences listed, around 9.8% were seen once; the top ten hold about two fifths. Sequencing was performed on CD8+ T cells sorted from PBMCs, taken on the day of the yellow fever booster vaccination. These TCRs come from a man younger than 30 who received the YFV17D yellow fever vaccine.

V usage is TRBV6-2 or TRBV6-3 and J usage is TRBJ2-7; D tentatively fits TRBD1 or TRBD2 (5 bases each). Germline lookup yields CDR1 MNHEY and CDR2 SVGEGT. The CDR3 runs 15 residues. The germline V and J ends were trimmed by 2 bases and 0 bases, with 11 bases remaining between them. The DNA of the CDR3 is TGTGCCAGCAGTTACCAGGGACGGTTCTCCTACGAGCAGTACTTC. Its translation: CASSYQGRFSYEQYF.

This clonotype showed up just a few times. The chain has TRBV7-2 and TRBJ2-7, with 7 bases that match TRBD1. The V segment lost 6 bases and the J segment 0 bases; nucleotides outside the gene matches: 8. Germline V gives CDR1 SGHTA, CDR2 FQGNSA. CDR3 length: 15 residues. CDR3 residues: CASRWGQSLSYEQYF. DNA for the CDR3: TGTGCCAGCAGATGGGGACAGAGCCTCTCCTACGAGCAGTACTTC.